The clone carrying this TCR beta chain showed up just a few times. Its specificity is not known. The source of the sample is a study of T cell repertoires in cytomegalovirus infection. TCRdb analysed the reads with MiXCR anew, one entry per CDR3 protein. Of about 570,000 distinct CDR3 sequences listed, almost 40% are singletons. The material was cultured PBMCs, obtained from culture after CMV antigen stimulation. This TCR came from a human donor in good health (CMV status not recorded). Some clones in this sample may be carry-over from other donors' samples.

The CDR3 DNA reads TGTGCCAGCAGCCGTTTTCTCGGAAGCGAGCAGTACTTC. Protein: CASSRFLGSEQYF. The V gene is TRBV7-2, the J gene TRBJ2-7; D is unresolved. Germline lookup yields CDR1 SGHTA and CDR2 FQGNSA. V was cut by 5 bases and J by 6 bases, with 14 bases left in between. CDR3 length: 13 amino acids. The whole variable domain, filled in from reference TRBV7-2 and TRBJ2-7, reads GAGVSQSPSNKVTEKGKDVELRCDPISGHTALYWYRQSLGQGLEFLIYFQGNSAPDKSGLPSDRFSAERTGGSVSTLTIQRTQQEDSAVYLCASSRFLGSEQYFGPGTRLTVT.